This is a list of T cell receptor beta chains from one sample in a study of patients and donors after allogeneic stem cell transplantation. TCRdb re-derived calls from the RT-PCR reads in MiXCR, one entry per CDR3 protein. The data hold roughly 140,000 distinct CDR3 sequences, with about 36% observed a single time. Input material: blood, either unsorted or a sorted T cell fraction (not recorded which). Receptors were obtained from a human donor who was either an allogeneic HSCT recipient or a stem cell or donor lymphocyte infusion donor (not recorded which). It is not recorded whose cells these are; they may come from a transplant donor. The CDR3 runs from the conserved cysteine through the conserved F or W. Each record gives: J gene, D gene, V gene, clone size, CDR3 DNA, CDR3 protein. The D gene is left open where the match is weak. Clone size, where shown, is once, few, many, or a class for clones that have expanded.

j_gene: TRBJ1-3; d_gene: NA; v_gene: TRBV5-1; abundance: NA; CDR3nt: TGCGCCAGCAGCCCTGACGGGGACTCTGGAAACACCATATATTTT; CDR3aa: CASSPDGDSGNTIYF
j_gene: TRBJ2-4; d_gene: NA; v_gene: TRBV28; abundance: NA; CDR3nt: TGTGCCAGCAGCGCAGACAGGCTTGCCAAAAACATTCAGTACTTC; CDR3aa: CASSADRLAKNIQYF
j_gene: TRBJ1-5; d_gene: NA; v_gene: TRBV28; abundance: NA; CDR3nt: TGTGCCATTTCAGTTTGGACCGGGCGCAATCAGCCCCAGCATTTT; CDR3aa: CAISVWTGRNQPQHF
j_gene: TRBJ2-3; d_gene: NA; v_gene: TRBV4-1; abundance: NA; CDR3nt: TGCGCCAGCAGCCAAGATCCTAGACTCCATACGCAGTATTTT; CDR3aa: CASSQDPRLHTQYF
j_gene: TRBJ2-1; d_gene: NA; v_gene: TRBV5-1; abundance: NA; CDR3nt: TGCGCCAGCAGCCTTCCGGGAACCTACAATGAGCAGTTCTTC; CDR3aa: CASSLPGTYNEQFF
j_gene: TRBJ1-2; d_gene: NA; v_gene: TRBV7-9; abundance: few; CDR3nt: TGTGCCAGCAGCTTAGGGCAGAACGGCACCTTC; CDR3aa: CASSLGQNGTF
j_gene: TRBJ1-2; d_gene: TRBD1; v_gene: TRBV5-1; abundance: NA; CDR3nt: TGCGCCAGCAGCTCCCCGGGACAGGGGCGAGGTGATGGCTACACCTTC; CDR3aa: CASSSPGQGRGDGYTF
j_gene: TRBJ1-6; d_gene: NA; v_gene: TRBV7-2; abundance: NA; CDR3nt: TGTGCCAGCAGCTTAGTCACTTCACCCCTCCACTTT; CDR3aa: CASSLVTSPLHF
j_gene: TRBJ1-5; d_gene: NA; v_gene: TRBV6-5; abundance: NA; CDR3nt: TGTGCCAGCAGTCCAACCATTTCTTACAATCAGCCCCAGCATTTT; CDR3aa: CASSPTISYNQPQHF
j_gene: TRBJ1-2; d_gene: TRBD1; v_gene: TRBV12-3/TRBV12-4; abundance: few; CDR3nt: TGTGCCAGCACCCAGGCCAGGGGGCAGAGCTATGGCTACACCTTC; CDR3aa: CASTQARGQSYGYTF
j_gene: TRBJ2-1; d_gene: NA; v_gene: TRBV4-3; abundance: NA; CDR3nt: TGCGCCAGCAGCCACAAGAACGGAGGGAATGAGCAGTTCTTC; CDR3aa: CASSHKNGGNEQFF
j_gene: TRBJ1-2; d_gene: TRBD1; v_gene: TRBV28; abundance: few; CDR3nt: TGTGCCAGCAGTTCGCCGCGGGACAGGGAACCCCTCCCCACCTTC; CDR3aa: CASSSPRDREPLPTF
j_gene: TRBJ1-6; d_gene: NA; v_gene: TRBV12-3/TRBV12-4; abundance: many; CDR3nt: TGTGCCAGCAGGTCCGGGACGCTCGGAGATTCACCCCTCCACTTT; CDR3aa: CASRSGTLGDSPLHF
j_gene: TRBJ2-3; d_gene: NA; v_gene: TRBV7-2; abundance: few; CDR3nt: TGTGCCAGCAGCTCCCAAGTGGCCACAGATACGCAGTATTTT; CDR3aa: CASSSQVATDTQYF
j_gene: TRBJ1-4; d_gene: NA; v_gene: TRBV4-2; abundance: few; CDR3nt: TGTGCCAGCAGCCCGCCGGGAGAGGGCACAAATGAAAAACTGTTTTTT; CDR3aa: CASSPPGEGTNEKLFF
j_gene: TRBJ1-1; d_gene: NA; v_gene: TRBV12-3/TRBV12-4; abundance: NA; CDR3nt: TGTGCCAGCAGTTCCGGGTCCGGTGGAGCTTTCTTT; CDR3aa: CASSSGSGGAFF
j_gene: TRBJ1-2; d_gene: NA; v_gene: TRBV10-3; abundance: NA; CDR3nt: TGTGCCATCAGTGAGTCGACAGGAGGGGGAGGCTACACCTTC; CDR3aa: CAISESTGGGGYTF
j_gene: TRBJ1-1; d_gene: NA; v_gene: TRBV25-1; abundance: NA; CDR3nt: TGTGCCAGCAGACAGTTCATGAACACTGAAGCTTTCTTT; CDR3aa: CASRQFMNTEAFF
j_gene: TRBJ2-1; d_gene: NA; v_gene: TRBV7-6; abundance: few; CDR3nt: TGTGCCAGCAGCTTAGGCGGTCGGAGAGCAGGGAGGTACAATGAGCAGTTCTTC; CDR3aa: CASSLGGRRAGRYNEQFF
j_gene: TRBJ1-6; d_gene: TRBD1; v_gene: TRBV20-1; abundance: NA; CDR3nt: TGCAGTGCTCAGACAGGGCCAAGTTCACCCCTCCACTTT; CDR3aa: CSAQTGPSSPLHF